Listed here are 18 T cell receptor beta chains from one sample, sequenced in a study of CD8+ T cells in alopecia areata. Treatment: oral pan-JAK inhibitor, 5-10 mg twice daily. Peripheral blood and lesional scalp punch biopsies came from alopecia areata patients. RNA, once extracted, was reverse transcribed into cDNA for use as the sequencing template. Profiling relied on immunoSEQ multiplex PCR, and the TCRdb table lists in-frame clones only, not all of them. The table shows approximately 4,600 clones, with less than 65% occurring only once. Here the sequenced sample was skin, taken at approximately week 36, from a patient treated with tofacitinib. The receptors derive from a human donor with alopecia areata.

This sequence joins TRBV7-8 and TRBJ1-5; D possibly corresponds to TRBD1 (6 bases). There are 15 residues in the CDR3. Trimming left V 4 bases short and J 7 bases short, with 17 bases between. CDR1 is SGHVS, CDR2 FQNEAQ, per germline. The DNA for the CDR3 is TGTGCCAGCAGCTCCCTAGACAGGACGGACCAGCCCCAGCATTTT. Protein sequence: CASSSLDRTDQPQHF.

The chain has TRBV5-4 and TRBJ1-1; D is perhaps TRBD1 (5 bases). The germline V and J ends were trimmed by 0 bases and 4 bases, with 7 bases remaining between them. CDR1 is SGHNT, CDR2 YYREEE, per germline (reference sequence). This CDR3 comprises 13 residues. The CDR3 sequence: CASSLGTTTEAFF. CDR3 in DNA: TGTGCCAGCAGCTTGGGGACAACCACTGAAGCTTTCTTT.

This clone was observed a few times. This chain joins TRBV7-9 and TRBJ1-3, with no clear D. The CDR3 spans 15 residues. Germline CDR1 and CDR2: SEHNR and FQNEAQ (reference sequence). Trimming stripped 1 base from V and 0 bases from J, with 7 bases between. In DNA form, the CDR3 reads TGTGCCAGCAGCTTAGACACTAACTCTGGAAACACCATATATTTT. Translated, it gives CASSLDTNSGNTIYF.

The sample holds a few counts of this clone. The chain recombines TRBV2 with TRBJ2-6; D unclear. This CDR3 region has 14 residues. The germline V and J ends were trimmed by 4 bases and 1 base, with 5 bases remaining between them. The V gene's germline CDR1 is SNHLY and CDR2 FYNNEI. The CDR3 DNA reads TGTGCCAGCAGTGTGGAGTCTGGGGCCAACGTCCTGACTTTC. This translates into CASSVESGANVLTF.

The CDR3 loop is CASSFPKGQGTQPQHF. In nucleotides, the CDR3 is TGTGCCAGCAGTTTCCCAAAGGGACAGGGAACGCAGCCCCAGCATTTT. The V gene is TRBV28, the J gene TRBJ1-5; 9 bases map to TRBD1. Germline V CDR1 and CDR2: MDHEN, SYDVKM. The CDR3 has 16 amino acids. With V trimmed by 3 bases and J by 7 bases, 10 bases remained unmatched.

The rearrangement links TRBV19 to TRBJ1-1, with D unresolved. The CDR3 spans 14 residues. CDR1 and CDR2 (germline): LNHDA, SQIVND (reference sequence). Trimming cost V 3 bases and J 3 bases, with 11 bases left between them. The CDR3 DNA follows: TGTGCCAGTAGTATGGGAACGGTGTACACTGAAGCTTTCTTT. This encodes CASSMGTVYTEAFF.

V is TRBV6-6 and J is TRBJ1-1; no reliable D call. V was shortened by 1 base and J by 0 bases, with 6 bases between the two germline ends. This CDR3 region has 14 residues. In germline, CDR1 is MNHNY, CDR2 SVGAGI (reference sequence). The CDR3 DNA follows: TGTGCCAGCAGTTACTTAACCCTGAACACTGAAGCTTTCTTT. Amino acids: CASSYLTLNTEAFF.

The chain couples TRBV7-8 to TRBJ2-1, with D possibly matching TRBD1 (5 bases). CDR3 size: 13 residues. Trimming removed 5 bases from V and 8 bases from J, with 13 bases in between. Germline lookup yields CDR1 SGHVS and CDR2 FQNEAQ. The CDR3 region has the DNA TGTGCCAGCAGCGGGGCACGGCAAGATGAGCAGTTCTTC. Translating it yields CASSGARQDEQFF. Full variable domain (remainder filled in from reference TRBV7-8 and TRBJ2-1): GAGVSQSPRYKVAKRGQDVALRCDPISGHVSLFWYQQALGQGPEFLTYFQNEAQLDKSGLPSDRFFAERPEGSVSTLKIQRTQQEDSAVYLCASSGARQDEQFFGPGTRLTVL.

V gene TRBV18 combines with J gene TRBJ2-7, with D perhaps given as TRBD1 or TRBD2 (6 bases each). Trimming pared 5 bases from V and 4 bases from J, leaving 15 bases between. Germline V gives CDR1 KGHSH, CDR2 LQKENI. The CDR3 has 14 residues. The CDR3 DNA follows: TGTGCCAGCTCAACCGGGGGCGGTCCATACGAGCAGTACTTC. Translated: CASSTGGGPYEQYF.

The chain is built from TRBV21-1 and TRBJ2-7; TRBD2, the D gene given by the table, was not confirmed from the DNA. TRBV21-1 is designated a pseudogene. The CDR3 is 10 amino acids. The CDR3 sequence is CASSKREQYF. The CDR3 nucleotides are TGTGCCAGCAGCAAGAGGGAGCAGTACTTC.

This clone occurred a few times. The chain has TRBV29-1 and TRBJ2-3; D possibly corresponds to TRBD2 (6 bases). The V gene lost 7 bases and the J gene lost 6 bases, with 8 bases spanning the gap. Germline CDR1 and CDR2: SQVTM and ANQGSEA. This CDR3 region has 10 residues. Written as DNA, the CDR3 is TGCAGCGGCGGGATGGATACGCAGTATTTT. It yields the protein CSGGMDTQYF.

CDR3 residues: CASSYGQGAADTQYF. The DNA of the CDR3 is TGTGCCAGCAGTTACGGACAGGGGGCGGCAGATACGCAGTATTTT. The J gene is TRBJ2-3, the V gene TRBV6-6; TRBD1 matches 11 bases. Germline CDR1 MNHNY, CDR2 SVGAGI (reference sequence). The CDR3 runs to 15 residues. The J segment lost 4 bases and the V segment lost 2 bases, leaving 2 bases of the junction unmatched.

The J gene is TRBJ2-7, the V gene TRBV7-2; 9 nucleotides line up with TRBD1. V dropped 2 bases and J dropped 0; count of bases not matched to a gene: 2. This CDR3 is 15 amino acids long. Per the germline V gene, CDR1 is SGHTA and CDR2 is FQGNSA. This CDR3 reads CASSLRGQGSYEQYF. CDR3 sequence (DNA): TGTGCCAGCAGCTTAAGGGGACAGGGCTCCTACGAGCAGTACTTC.

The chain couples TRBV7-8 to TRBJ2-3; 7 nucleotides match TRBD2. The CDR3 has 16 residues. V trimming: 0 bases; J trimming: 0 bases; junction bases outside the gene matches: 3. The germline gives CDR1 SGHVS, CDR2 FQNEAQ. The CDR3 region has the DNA TGTGCCAGCAGCTTAGCGGCGGGAGTCAGCACAGATACGCAGTATTTT. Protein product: CASSLAAGVSTDTQYF.

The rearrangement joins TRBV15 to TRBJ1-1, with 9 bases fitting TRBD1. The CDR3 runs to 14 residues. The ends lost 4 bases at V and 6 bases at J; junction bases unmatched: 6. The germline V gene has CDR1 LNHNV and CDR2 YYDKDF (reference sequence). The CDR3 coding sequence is TGTGCCACCAGCAAGGACAGGGGATCCGCTGAAGCTTTCTTT. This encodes CATSKDRGSAEAFF.

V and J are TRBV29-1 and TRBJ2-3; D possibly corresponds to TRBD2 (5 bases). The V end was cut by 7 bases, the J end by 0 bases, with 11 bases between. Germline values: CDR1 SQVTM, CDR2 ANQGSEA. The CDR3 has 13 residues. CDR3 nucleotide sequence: TGCAGCGGGGCGGGCGCTAGCACAGATACGCAGTATTTT. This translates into CSGAGASTDTQYF.

The CDR3 DNA sequence: TGTGCCAGCATACGATTTCGTGGGACAGTGGACACTGAAGCTTTCTTT. It is translated as CASIRFRGTVDTEAFF. The chain has TRBV2 and TRBJ1-1; 7 positions match TRBD1. The CDR3 consists of 16 residues. Trimming removed 7 bases from V and 3 bases from J; junction bases left unmatched: 14. The V gene's germline CDR1 is SNHLY and CDR2 FYNNEI.

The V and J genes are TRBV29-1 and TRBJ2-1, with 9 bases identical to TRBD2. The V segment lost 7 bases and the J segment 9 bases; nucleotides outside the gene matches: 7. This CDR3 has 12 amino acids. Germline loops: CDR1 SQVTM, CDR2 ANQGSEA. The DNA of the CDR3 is TGCAGCGCCGCTCTTAGCGGGAGTGAGCAGTTCTTC. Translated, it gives CSAALSGSEQFF.